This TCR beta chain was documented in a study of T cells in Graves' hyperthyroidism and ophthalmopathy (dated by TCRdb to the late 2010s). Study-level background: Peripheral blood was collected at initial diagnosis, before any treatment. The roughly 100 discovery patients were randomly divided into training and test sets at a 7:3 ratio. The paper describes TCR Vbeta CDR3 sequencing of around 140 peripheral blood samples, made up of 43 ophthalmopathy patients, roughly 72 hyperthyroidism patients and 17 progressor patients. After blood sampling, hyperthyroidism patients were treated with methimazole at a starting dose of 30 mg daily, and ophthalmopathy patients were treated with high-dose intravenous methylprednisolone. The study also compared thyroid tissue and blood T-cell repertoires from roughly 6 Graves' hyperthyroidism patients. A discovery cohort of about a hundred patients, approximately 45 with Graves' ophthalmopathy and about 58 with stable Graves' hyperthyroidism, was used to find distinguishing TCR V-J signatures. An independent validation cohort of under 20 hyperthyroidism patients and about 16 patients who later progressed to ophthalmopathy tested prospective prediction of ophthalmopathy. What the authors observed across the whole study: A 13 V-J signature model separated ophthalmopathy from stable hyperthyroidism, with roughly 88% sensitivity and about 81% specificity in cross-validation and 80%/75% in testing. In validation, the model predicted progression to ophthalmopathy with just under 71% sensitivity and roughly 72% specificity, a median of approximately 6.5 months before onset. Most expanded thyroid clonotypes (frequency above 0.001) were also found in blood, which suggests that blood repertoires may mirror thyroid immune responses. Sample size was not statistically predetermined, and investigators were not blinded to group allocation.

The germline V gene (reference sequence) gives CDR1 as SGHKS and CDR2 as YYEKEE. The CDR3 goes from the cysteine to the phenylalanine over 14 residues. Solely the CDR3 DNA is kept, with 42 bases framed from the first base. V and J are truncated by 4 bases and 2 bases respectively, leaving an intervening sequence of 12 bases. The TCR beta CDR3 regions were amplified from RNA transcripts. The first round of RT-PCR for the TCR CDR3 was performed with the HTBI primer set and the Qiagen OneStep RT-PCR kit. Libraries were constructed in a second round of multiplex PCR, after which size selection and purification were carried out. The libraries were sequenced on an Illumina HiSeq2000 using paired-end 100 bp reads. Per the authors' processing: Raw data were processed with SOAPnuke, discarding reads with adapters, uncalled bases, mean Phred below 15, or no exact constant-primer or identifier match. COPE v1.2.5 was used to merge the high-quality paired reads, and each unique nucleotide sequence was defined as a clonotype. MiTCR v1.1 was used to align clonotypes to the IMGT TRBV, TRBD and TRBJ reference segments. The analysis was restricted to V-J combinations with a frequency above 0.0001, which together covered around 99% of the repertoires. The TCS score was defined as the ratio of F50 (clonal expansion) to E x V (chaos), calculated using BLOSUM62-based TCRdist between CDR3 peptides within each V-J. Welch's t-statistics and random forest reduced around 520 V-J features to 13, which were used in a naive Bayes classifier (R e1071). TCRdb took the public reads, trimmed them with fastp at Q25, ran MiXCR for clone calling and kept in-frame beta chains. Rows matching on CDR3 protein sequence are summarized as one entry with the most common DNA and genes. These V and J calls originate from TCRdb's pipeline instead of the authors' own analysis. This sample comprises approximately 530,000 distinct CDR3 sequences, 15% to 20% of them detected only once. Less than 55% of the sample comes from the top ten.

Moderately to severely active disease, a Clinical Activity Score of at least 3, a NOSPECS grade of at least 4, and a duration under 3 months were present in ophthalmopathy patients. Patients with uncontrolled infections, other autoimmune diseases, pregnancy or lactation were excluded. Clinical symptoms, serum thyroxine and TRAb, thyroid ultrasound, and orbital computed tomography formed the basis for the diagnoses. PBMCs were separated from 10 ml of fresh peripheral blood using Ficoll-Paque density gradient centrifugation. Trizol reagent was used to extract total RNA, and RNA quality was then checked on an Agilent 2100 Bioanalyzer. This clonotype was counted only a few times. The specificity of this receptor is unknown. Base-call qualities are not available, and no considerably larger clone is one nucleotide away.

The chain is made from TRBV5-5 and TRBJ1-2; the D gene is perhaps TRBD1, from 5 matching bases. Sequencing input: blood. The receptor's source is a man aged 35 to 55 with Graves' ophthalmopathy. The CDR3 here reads CASSPRQNNYGYTF. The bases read TGTGCCAGCAGCCCACGACAGAACAACTATGGCTACACCTTC.